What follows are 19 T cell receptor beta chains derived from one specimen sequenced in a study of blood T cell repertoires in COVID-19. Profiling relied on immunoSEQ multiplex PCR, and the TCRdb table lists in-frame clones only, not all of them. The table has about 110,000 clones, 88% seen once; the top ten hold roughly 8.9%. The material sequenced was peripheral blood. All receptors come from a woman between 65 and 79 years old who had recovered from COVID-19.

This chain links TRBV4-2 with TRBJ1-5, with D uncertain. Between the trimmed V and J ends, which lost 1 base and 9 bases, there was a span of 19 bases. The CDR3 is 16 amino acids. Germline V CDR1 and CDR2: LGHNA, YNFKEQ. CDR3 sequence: CASSQGLGQPGGPQHF. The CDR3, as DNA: TGTGCCAGCAGCCAAGGGTTAGGCCAGCCTGGAGGGCCCCAGCATTTT.

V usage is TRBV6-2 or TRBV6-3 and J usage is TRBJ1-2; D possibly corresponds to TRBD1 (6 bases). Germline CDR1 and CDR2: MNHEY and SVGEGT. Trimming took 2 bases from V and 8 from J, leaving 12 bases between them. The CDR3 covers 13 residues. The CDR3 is CASSYGQGRGYTF. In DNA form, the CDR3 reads TGTGCCAGCAGTTACGGCCAGGGGCGCGGCTACACCTTC.

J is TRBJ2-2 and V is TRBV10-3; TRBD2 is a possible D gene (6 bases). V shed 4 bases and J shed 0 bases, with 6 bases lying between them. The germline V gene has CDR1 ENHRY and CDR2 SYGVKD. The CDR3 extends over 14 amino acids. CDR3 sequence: CAISGGANTGELFF. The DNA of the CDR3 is TGTGCCATCAGTGGGGGGGCGAACACCGGGGAGCTGTTTTTT.

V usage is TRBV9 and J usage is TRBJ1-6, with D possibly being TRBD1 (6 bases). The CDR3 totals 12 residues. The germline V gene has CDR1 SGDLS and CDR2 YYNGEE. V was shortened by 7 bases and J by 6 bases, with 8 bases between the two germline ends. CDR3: CASGQTNSPLHF. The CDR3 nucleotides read TGTGCCAGCGGACAGACTAATTCACCCCTCCACTTT.

The CDR3 protein is CASSLDTVAYGYTF. The CDR3 coding sequence is TGTGCCAGCAGTTTGGATACCGTAGCCTATGGCTACACCTTC. The chain combines TRBV28 with TRBJ1-2; the D is unclear. Germline CDR1 is MDHEN and CDR2 is SYDVKM. The CDR3 sequence is 14 residues long. The V end was cut by 3 bases, the J end by 4 bases, with 12 bases between.

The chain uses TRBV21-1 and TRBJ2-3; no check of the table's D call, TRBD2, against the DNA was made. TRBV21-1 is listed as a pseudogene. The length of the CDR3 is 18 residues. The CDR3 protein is CASSKGTSGLPSTDTQYF. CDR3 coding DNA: TGTGCCAGCAGCAAAGGGACTAGCGGACTACCTAGCACAGATACGCAGTATTTT.

The CDR3 region is CAWRKPGQGSPYGYTF. The CDR3 nucleotides are TGTGCCTGGAGGAAACCGGGACAGGGGAGTCCGTATGGCTACACCTTC. V usage is TRBV30 and J usage is TRBJ1-2; 10 nucleotides line up with TRBD1. The CDR3 sequence is 16 residues long. J gave up 5 bases and V 3 bases, and 12 bases lay outside the gene matches. Per the germline V gene, CDR1 is GTSNPN and CDR2 is SVGIG (reference sequence).

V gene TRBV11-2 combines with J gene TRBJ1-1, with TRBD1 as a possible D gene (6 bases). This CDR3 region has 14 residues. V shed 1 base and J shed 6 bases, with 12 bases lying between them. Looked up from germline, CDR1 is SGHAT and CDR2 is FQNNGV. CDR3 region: CASSLGGPRPEAFF. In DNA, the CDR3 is TGTGCCAGCAGCTTAGGGGGGCCCCGACCTGAAGCTTTCTTT.

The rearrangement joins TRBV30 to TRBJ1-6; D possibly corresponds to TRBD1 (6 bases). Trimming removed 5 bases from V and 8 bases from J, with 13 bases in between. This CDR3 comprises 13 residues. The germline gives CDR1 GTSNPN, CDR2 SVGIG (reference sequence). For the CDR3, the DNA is TGTGCCTGGGGTCGGGAGGGGGATTCACCCCTCCACTTT. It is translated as CAWGREGDSPLHF.

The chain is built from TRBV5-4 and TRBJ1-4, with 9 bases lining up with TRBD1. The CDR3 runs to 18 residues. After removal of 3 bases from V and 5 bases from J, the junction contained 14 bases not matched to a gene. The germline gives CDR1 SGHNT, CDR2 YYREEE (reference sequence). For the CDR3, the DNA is TGTGCCAGCAGCTCCGGGACAGGGTCGGGCAGAAGAAATGAAAAACTGTTTTTT. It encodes CASSSGTGSGRRNEKLFF.

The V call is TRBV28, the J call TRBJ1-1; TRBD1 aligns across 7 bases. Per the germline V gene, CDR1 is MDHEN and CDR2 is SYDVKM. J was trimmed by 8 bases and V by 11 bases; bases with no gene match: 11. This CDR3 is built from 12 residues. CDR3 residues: CASTRGSLEAFF. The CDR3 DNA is TGTGCCTCTACCAGGGGGTCCCTAGAAGCTTTCTTT.

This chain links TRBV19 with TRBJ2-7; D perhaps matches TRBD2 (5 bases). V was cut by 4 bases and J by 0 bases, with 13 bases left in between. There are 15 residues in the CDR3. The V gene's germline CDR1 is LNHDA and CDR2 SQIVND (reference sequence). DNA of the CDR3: TGTGCCAGTAGTACCGCCCCTAGCTACTCCTACGAGCAGTACTTC. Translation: CASSTAPSYSYEQYF.

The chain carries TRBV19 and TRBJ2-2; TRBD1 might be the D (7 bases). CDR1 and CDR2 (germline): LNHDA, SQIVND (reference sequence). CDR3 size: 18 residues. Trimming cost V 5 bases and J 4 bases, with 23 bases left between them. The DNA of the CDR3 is TGTGCCAGTAGTGCCCGCAGGGGGGCAGAGAGAGCCACCGGGGAGCTGTTTTTT. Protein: CASSARRGAERATGELFF.

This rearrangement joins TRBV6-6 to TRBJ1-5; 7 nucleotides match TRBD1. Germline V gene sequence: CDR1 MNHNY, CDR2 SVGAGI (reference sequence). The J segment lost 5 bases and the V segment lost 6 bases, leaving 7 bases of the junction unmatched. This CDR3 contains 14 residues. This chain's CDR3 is CASRIQGFDQPQHF. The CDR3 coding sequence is TGTGCCAGCAGGATACAGGGGTTCGATCAGCCCCAGCATTTT.

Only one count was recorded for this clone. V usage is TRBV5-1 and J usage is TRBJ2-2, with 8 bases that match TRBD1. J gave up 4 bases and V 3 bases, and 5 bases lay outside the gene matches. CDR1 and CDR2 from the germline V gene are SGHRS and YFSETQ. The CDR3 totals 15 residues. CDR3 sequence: CASSSSDRATGELFF. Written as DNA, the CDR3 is TGCGCCAGCAGCTCGTCGGACAGGGCCACCGGGGAGCTGTTTTTT.

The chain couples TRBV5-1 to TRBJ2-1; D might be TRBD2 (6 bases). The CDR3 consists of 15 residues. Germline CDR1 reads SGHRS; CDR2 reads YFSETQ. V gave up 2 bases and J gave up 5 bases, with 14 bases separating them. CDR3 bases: TGCGCCAGCAGCTTAGTGGAGGGAGTCCACAATGAGCAGTTCTTC. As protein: CASSLVEGVHNEQFF. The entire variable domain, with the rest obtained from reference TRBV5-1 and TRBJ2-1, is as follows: KAGVTQTPRYLIKTRGQQVTLSCSPISGHRSVSWYQQTPGQGLQFLFEYFSETQRNKGNFPGRFSGRQFSNSRSEMNVSTLELGDSALYLCASSLVEGVHNEQFFGPGTRLTVL.

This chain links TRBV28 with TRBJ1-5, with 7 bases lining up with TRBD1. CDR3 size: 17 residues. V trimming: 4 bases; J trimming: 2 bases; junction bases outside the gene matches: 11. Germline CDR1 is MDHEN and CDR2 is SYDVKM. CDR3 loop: CASSSPGQGVGNQPQHF. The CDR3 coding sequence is TGTGCCAGCAGTTCCCCGGGGCAGGGGGTCGGCAATCAGCCCCAGCATTTT.

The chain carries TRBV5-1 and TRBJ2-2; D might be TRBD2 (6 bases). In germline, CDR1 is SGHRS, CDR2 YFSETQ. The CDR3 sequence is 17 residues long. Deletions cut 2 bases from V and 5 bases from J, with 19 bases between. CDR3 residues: CASSLGPGSGRTGELFF. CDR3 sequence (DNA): TGCGCCAGCAGCTTAGGTCCCGGGAGCGGCAGGACCGGGGAGCTGTTTTTT.

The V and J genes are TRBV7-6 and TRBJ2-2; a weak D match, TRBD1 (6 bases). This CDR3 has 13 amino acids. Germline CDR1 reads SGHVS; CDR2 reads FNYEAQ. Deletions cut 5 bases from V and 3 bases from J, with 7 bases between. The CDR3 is CASSRTDTGELFF. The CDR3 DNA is TGTGCCAGCAGCCGGACAGACACCGGGGAGCTGTTTTTT.